This T cell receptor beta chain was identified in a study of human T cells and chemical hapten exposure. Whole-study results and caveats: Sensitizing with DPC caused no change in TCRs above 1 in 1000 frequency.

In this sample, this clonotype turned up many times. The antigen remains undetermined. Regarding time point: patch test 3, about 24 weeks after DPC sensitization. Treatment noted: therapeutic diphenylcyclopropenone sensitization with weekly scalp DPC. CDR1 and CDR2 (germline): SGHRS, YFSETQ. V was trimmed by 4 bases and J by 5 bases, leaving 14 bases between them. This CDR3 comprises 14 residues. TCRdb used MiXCR to reprocess the RACE reads, holding one entry per CDR3 protein. The data contain 95,000 to 150,000 distinct CDR3 sequences, approximately 10% of them singletons. The sample here was whole blood, taken in connection with sensitization to the hapten diphenylcyclopropenone (DPC). This sequence was found in a woman between 50 and 59 years old with alopecia areata. Some clones in this sample may be carry-over from other donors' samples. This chain connects TRBV5-1 to TRBJ2-3; D unclear. The CDR3 DNA is TGCGCCAGCAGCCCCTCCTTGGTTCGAGATACGCAGTATTTT. It encodes CASSPSLVRDTQYF.